Listed here are 31 T cell receptor beta chains from one sample, sequenced in a study of identifying expanded T cells in peripheral blood. Clones were sequenced by immunoSEQ multiplex PCR, and TCRdb holds only the in-frame ones, with some missing. The sample holds tens of thousands of clones, around 83% seen once. Sequencing was carried out using blood. These receptors all come from a person aged 18 to 75 in good health.

V and J are TRBV7-2 and TRBJ2-3; 11 nucleotides agree with TRBD2. CDR3 size: 16 residues. Germline CDR1 reads SGHTA; CDR2 reads FQGNSA. The ends lost 2 bases at V and 3 bases at J; junction bases unmatched: 4. The CDR3 nucleotides are TGTGCCAGCAGCTTAACTAGCGGGAGAATAACAGATACGCAGTATTTT. As protein: CASSLTSGRITDTQYF.

This rearrangement joins TRBV6-6 to TRBJ2-7, with D unresolved. Germline CDR1 and CDR2: MNHNY and SVGAGI (reference sequence). The ends were cut back, 2 bases at V and 3 bases at J, with 8 bases in the middle. This CDR3 has 13 amino acids. Here the CDR3 reads CASSYGFGYEQYF. CDR3 in DNA: TGTGCCAGCAGTTACGGCTTTGGCTACGAGCAGTACTTC.

This clone is termed medium-sized. The J gene is TRBJ2-7, the V gene TRBV11-2, with 10 bases fitting TRBD2. Germline-derived CDR1 and CDR2 are SGHAT and FQNNGV. V gave up 4 bases and J gave up 5 bases; unmatched junction bases: 8. The CDR3 runs to 15 residues. This CDR3 reads CASSSSGGNLHEQYF. In nucleotides, the CDR3 is TGTGCCAGCAGCTCTAGCGGGGGAAATCTACACGAGCAGTACTTC.

As DNA, the CDR3 is TGTGCCAGCAGCCCTAATGGGCCCCTTAGCACAGATACGCAGTATTTT. Translation gives CASSPNGPLSTDTQYF. The J gene is TRBJ2-3, the V gene TRBV7-6; D unclear. V was cut by 5 bases and J by 0 bases, with 15 bases left in between. The CDR3 contains 16 residues. The germline V gene has CDR1 SGHVS and CDR2 FNYEAQ. Combining the CDR3 with reference TRBV7-6 and TRBJ2-3 gives the whole variable domain GAGVSQSPRYKVTKRGQDVALRCDPISGHVSLYWYRQALGQGPEFLTYFNYEAQQDKSGLPNDRFSAERPEGSISTLTIQRTEQRDSAMYRCASSPNGPLSTDTQYFGPGTRLTVL.

A few counts support this clone. V is TRBV10-3 and J is TRBJ2-7, with a weak D call TRBD2 (6 bases). The V end lost 10 bases, the J end lost 0 bases, and 19 bases lay between the germline ends. Germline CDR1 is ENHRY and CDR2 is SYGVKD. This CDR3 spans 15 amino acids. CDR3 DNA: TGTGCCACCTCCGGAGGGGCCGGAACCTCCTACGAGCAGTACTTC. Its translation: CATSGGAGTSYEQYF.

The rearrangement links TRBV5-4 to TRBJ2-7; TRBD1 or TRBD2 may be the D gene (5 bases each). Germline V gene sequence: CDR1 SGHNT, CDR2 YYREEE (reference sequence). V shed 2 bases and J shed 6 bases, with 15 bases lying between them. This CDR3 has 14 amino acids. CDR3 region: CASSFGAGKGEQYF. CDR3 in DNA: TGTGCCAGCAGCTTCGGGGCAGGGAAGGGCGAGCAGTACTTC.

This clone appeared once. The chain joins TRBV25-1 to TRBJ1-2; D unclear. Trimming stripped 8 bases from V and 7 bases from J, with 11 bases between. The CDR3 runs 11 residues. CDR1 and CDR2 from the germline V gene are MGHDK and SYGVNS. The CDR3 protein is CASSSNLGYTF. The CDR3 bases are TGTGCCAGCTCCTCAAATCTTGGCTACACCTTC.

V and J are TRBV7-2 and TRBJ2-5, with TRBD2 matching over 8 bases. After removal of 5 bases from V and 0 bases from J, the junction contained 14 bases not matched to a gene. The CDR3 runs to 18 residues. In germline, CDR1 is SGHTA, CDR2 FQGNSA. CDR3 residues: CASSLTWTSRKHQETQYF. The CDR3 DNA reads as TGTGCCAGCAGCCTAACCTGGACTAGCCGTAAGCACCAAGAGACCCAGTACTTC.

The V call is TRBV14, the J call TRBJ1-2; D is uncertain. This CDR3 region has 16 residues. V was shortened by 2 bases and J by 1 base, with 14 bases between the two germline ends. CDR1 and CDR2 (germline): SGHDN, FVKESK. CDR3 sequence: CASSQREGLLNYGYTF. CDR3 DNA: TGTGCCAGCAGCCAACGGGAGGGTCTCCTTAACTATGGCTACACCTTC.

The V and J genes are TRBV6-5 and TRBJ2-7; D perhaps matches TRBD2 (7 bases). There are 14 residues in the CDR3. CDR1 is MNHEY and CDR2 is SVGAGI in the germline V gene. V gave up 7 bases and J gave up 2 bases, with 15 bases separating them. The CDR3: CASNPGGQTYEQYF. CDR3 sequence (DNA): TGTGCCAGCAACCCGGGGGGACAAACCTACGAGCAGTACTTC.

This clone was counted at least ten times. The chain couples TRBV19 to TRBJ1-5; D is undetermined. The CDR3 length is 16 residues. With 5 bases removed from V and 2 bases from J, the gap between germline ends came to 16 bases. In germline, CDR1 is LNHDA, CDR2 SQIVND (reference sequence). As DNA, the CDR3 is TGTGCCAGTAGTTTTCCATCGGGTAGGGGCAATCAGCCCCAGCATTTT. This translates into CASSFPSGRGNQPQHF.

The gene calls are TRBV11-2 and TRBJ2-2; D is possibly TRBD1 (7 bases). Germline V gene lookup returns CDR1 SGHAT and CDR2 FQNNGV. This CDR3 is built from 15 residues. V shed 5 bases and J shed 5 bases, with 15 bases lying between them. CDR3 region: CASSPNSGGTGELFF. CDR3 nucleotide sequence: TGTGCCAGCAGCCCGAACTCAGGGGGGACCGGGGAGCTGTTTTTT. Filled out from reference TRBV11-2 and TRBJ2-2, the complete variable domain reads EAGVAQSPRYKIIEKRQSVAFWCNPISGHATLYWYQQILGQGPKLLIQFQNNGVVDDSQLPKDRFSAERLKGVDSTLKIQPAKLEDSAVYLCASSPNSGGTGELFFGEGSRLTVL.

V gene TRBV10-3 combines with J gene TRBJ2-7; TRBD2 agrees at 13 bases. There are 16 residues in the CDR3. Germline assignment: CDR1 ENHRY and CDR2 SYGVKD. The V and J ends lost 4 bases and 2 bases, in that order; junction bases with no gene match: 5. The CDR3 DNA sequence: TGTGCCATCAGTGCCACTAGCGGGGGGGGAACCTACGAGCAGTACTTC. Translated: CAISATSGGGTYEQYF.

The rearrangement links TRBV5-1 to TRBJ2-2; 7 nucleotides match TRBD2. Per the germline V gene, CDR1 is SGHRS and CDR2 is YFSETQ. This CDR3 has 15 amino acids. The J segment lost 3 bases and the V segment lost 2 bases, leaving 4 bases of the junction unmatched. The CDR3 here is CASSFSSGDTGELFF. In DNA, the CDR3 is TGCGCCAGCAGCTTTTCTAGCGGTGACACCGGGGAGCTGTTTTTT.

The chain employs TRBV7-2 and TRBJ1-3; D uncertain. V shed 5 bases and J shed 0 bases, with 14 bases lying between them. CDR3 size: 16 residues. Germline loops: CDR1 SGHTA, CDR2 FQGNSA. The CDR3 loop is CASSPTLSISGNTIYF. CDR3 DNA sequence: TGTGCCAGCAGCCCGACCTTATCGATCTCTGGAAACACCATATATTTT. Complete variable domain (other parts from reference TRBV7-2 and TRBJ1-3): GAGVSQSPSNKVTEKGKDVELRCDPISGHTALYWYRQSLGQGLEFLIYFQGNSAPDKSGLPSDRFSAERTGGSVSTLTIQRTQQEDSAVYLCASSPTLSISGNTIYFGEGSWLTVV.

The CDR3 DNA follows: TGTGCCAGCAGAACCCAGGGGATTAATGAAAAACTGTTTTTT. It codes for CASRTQGINEKLFF. The chain uses TRBV7-9 and TRBJ1-4, with D maybe TRBD1 (6 bases). CDR1 is SEHNR and CDR2 is FQNEAQ in the germline V gene (reference sequence). The ends were cut back, 6 bases at V and 4 bases at J, with 12 bases in the middle. The CDR3 contains 14 residues.

The V gene is TRBV5-1, the J gene TRBJ2-1; TRBD1 matches at 8 bases. The CDR3 is 15 residues long. CDR1 and CDR2 from the germline V gene are SGHRS and YFSETQ. V was clipped by 4 bases and J by 5 bases; unmatched bases: 8. CDR3 in amino acids: CASSPEPDRDNEQFF. CDR3 nucleotide sequence: TGCGCCAGCAGCCCAGAACCGGACAGGGACAATGAGCAGTTCTTC.

This clone was counted only a few times. The chain links TRBV30 to TRBJ2-1; the match to TRBD2 covers 11 bases. The V gene end was trimmed by 1 base and the J gene end by 7 bases; junction bases not matched to a gene: 9. This CDR3 contains 16 residues. From germline, CDR1 is GTSNPN and CDR2 SVGIG (reference sequence). CDR3 nucleotides: TGTGCCTGGAGTGCCACCCTAATAGCGGGAGGGAATGAGCAGTTCTTC. This codes for CAWSATLIAGGNEQFF.

The chain couples TRBV4-2 to TRBJ2-3; 10 nucleotides line up with TRBD2. This CDR3 is built from 18 residues. Germline values: CDR1 LGHNA, CDR2 YNFKEQ. V lost 5 bases to trimming and J lost 2 bases; unmatched junction nucleotides: 13. The DNA of the CDR3 is TGTGCCAGCAGCTTTGGGCATGAAGCGGGAGGGGACACAGATACGCAGTATTTT. Its translation: CASSFGHEAGGDTDTQYF.

This clone has only one observation. The chain couples TRBV27 to TRBJ2-2, with D uncertain. The CDR3 spans 13 residues. V was shortened by 7 bases and J by 4 bases, with 10 bases between the two germline ends. The germline gives CDR1 MNHEY, CDR2 SMNVEV (reference sequence). The CDR3 here is CASIRVSTGELFF. CDR3 bases: TGTGCCAGCATCCGCGTTTCCACCGGGGAGCTGTTTTTT.

The chain joins TRBV27 to TRBJ2-1; 12 positions agree with TRBD2. The CDR3 consists of 15 residues. CDR1 is MNHEY and CDR2 is SMNVEV in the germline V gene (reference sequence). V shed 7 bases and J 4 bases; nucleotides not matched to a gene: 5. The CDR3 protein is CASTPGTSGYNEQFF. The CDR3 DNA reads TGTGCCAGCACCCCCGGGACTAGCGGGTACAATGAGCAGTTCTTC.

This sequence joins TRBV7-2 and TRBJ2-7; 7 nucleotides match TRBD2. Germline CDR1 SGHTA, CDR2 FQGNSA. V shed 4 bases, J shed 2 bases, and the junction held 5 bases outside the gene matches. The CDR3 contains 14 residues. CDR3: CASSSLANPYEQYF. The CDR3 region has the DNA TGTGCCAGCAGCTCACTAGCGAACCCCTACGAGCAGTACTTC.

A single count supports this clone. The chain couples TRBV7-9 to TRBJ2-1; 11 bases fit TRBD1. V shed 4 bases, J shed 4 bases, and the junction held 3 bases outside the gene matches. CDR3 size: 15 residues. Per germline, CDR1 SEHNR and CDR2 FQNEAQ (reference sequence). The CDR3 bases are TGTGCCAGCAGCTACGGACAGGGGGCTTACAATGAGCAGTTCTTC. It specifies CASSYGQGAYNEQFF.

This clone was detected once. The chain has TRBV18 and TRBJ2-1, with TRBD2 matching over 12 bases. CDR1 KGHSH and CDR2 LQKENI come from the germline V gene. Trimming took 1 base from V and 5 from J; bases not matched to a gene: 6. The length of the CDR3 is 17 residues. CDR3 sequence (DNA): TGTGCCAGCTCACCACTCCTACTAGCGGGAGGTGACAATGAGCAGTTCTTC. It encodes CASSPLLLAGGDNEQFF.

The V gene is TRBV15, the J gene TRBJ2-7; no clear D. CDR1 LNHNV and CDR2 YYDKDF come from the germline V gene (reference sequence). This CDR3 spans 13 amino acids. The germline V and J ends were trimmed by 0 bases and 3 bases, with 6 bases remaining between them. The CDR3 reads CATSRDNVYEQYF. CDR3 DNA: TGTGCCACCAGCAGAGATAATGTCTACGAGCAGTACTTC.

Here the CDR3 reads CAWSRLNTEAFF. The CDR3 nucleotides read TGTGCCTGGAGTCGACTCAACACTGAAGCTTTCTTT. The chain carries TRBV30 and TRBJ1-1; D uncertain. Germline CDR1 is GTSNPN and CDR2 is SVGIG (reference sequence). V lost 2 bases and J lost 2, with 6 bases in between. The CDR3 loop spans 12 amino acids. The variable domain in full, with the rest retrieved from reference TRBV30 and TRBJ1-1, is SQTIHQWPATLVQPVGSPLSLECTVEGTSNPNLYWYRQAAGRGLQLLFYSVGIGQISSEVPQNLSASRPQDRQFILSSKKLLLSDSGFYLCAWSRLNTEAFFGQGTRLTVV.

The sample holds a few counts of this clone. This rearrangement joins TRBV6-6 to TRBJ2-7, with 10 bases fitting TRBD1. V shed 5 bases and J 2 bases; nucleotides not matched to a gene: 6. Germline assignment: CDR1 MNHNY and CDR2 SVGAGI (reference sequence). The length of the CDR3 is 15 residues. CDR3 DNA: TGTGCCAGCAGTCCTAGACAGGGGGCCGCCTACGAGCAGTACTTC. This encodes CASSPRQGAAYEQYF.

V usage is TRBV5-1 and J usage is TRBJ2-7, with D perhaps matching TRBD1 (6 bases). Germline V CDR1 and CDR2: SGHRS, YFSETQ. The CDR3 is 13 amino acids. Trimming shortened V by 4 bases and J by 6 bases, and 14 bases separated the two germline ends. The DNA of the CDR3 is TGCGCCAGCAGCACCGGACAGACGGGCGAGCAGTACTTC. Its translation: CASSTGQTGEQYF.

This rearrangement joins TRBV15 to TRBJ2-2; D unclear. Germline assignment: CDR1 LNHNV and CDR2 YYDKDF (reference sequence). Trimming shortened V by 3 bases and J by 6 bases, and 8 bases separated the two germline ends. The length of the CDR3 is 13 residues. The DNA for the CDR3 is TGTGCCACCAGCAGGGGCCTCCCCGGGGAGCTGTTTTTT. Translating it yields CATSRGLPGELFF.

This clone was seen a few times. Because the CDR3's place on the DNA is in doubt, the DNA is left out and the CDR3 is given as listed by TCRdb. The CDR3 sequence is CASSLVSGRALDGYTF. The chain joins TRBV7-9 to TRBJ1-2. Germline CDR1 reads SEHNR; CDR2 reads FQNEAQ (reference sequence). 16 amino acids form the CDR3, both terminal residues included.

V is TRBV28 and J is TRBJ2-1; D is unclear. From germline, CDR1 is MDHEN and CDR2 SYDVKM. The CDR3 spans 12 residues. V lost 7 bases to trimming and J lost 8 bases, with 12 bases between them. The CDR3 is CASTEVADEQFF. The CDR3 region has the DNA TGTGCCAGCACCGAGGTGGCGGATGAGCAGTTCTTC.